A single sample gave rise to the 5 T cell receptor beta chains below, sequenced in a study of cytomegalovirus exposure and HLA in healthy donors. The PCR had 60 Vbeta and 13 Jbeta primers. Sequencing used immunoSEQ multiplex PCR; TCRdb keeps in-frame clones, though not all of them. The sample contains roughly 160,000 clones, about 83% of which appear only once. The specimen was PBMCs. These receptors were obtained from a woman aged 30 to 39 in good health and CMV-seronegative.

V and J are TRBV14 and TRBJ2-1, with 14 nucleotides matching TRBD2. The CDR3 is made up of 17 amino acids. The germline V gene encodes CDR1 SGHDN and CDR2 FVKESK. Trimming at V came to 5 bases and at J to 5 bases, leaving 8 bases not matched to a gene. The CDR3 region has the DNA TGTGCCAGCAGCGTGCCGACTAGCGGGAGGGCCCACAATGAGCAGTTCTTC. Translated: CASSVPTSGRAHNEQFF.

This sequence joins TRBV18 and TRBJ1-1, with 8 bases that match TRBD1. The CDR3 loop spans 15 amino acids. Trimming removed 6 bases from V and 4 bases from J; junction bases left unmatched: 10. Germline CDR1 and CDR2: KGHSH and LQKENI. CDR3 residues: CASSSTGAGGTEAFF. In nucleotides, the CDR3 is TGTGCCAGCTCGTCGACAGGGGCTGGGGGCACTGAAGCTTTCTTT. The complete variable domain, with remaining parts taken from reference TRBV18 and TRBJ1-1, reads NAGVMQNPRHLVRRRGQEARLRCSPMKGHSHVYWYRQLPEEGLKFMVYLQKENIIDESGMPKERFSAEFPKEGPSILRIQQVVRGDSAAYFCASSSTGAGGTEAFFGQGTRLTVV.

V usage is TRBV19 and J usage is TRBJ2-3; 7 bases fit TRBD2. The J segment lost 6 bases and the V segment lost 3 bases, leaving 6 bases of the junction unmatched. The CDR3 is 14 amino acids. Germline V gives CDR1 LNHDA, CDR2 SQIVND (reference sequence). DNA of the CDR3: TGTGCCAGTAGTATGACTAGCAGTCTGGATACGCAGTATTTT. Amino acids: CASSMTSSLDTQYF.

The rearrangement joins TRBV6-6 to TRBJ2-7; 7 bases align to TRBD1. The CDR3 has 15 amino acids. CDR1 and CDR2 from the germline V gene are MNHNY and SVGAGI (reference sequence). V lost 7 bases and J lost 0; bases outside the gene matches: 9. CDR3 amino acids: CASTRDSLSSYEQYF. CDR3 DNA sequence: TGTGCCAGCACCCGGGACAGCCTGAGCTCCTACGAGCAGTACTTC.

This chain links TRBV2 with TRBJ2-7; D might be TRBD2 (5 bases). Trimming took off 6 bases at V and 0 bases at J, with 6 bases between the two ends. Germline V CDR1 and CDR2: SNHLY, FYNNEI. There are 12 residues in the CDR3. The CDR3 region is CASRGSSYEQYF. CDR3 DNA sequence: TGTGCCAGCAGGGGGAGCTCCTACGAGCAGTACTTC.